A selection of T cell receptor beta chains follows, all from one sample in a study of T cells after yellow fever vaccination. TCRdb re-analysed the 5' RACE reads in MiXCR, keeping a single row per CDR3 protein. The data show approximately 250,000 distinct CDR3 sequences, around 6.7% seen once. The material was CD4+ T cells sorted from PBMCs, obtained on the day of the yellow fever booster vaccination. All receptors derive from a man under 40 who received the YFV17D yellow fever vaccine. The conserved cysteine and the conserved F or W are not part of the CDR3 here. Fields, in order: V gene, D gene, CDR3 protein. The D gene is left open where the match is weak.

TRBV6-4	NA	ASRPEPSYNEQF
TRBV7-2	NA	ASSSLGLSQPQH
TRBV12-3/TRBV12-4	NA	ASTPALGDEQY
TRBV20-1	TRBD1	SCATGIVEQY
TRBV24-1	TRBD2	ATSDGTSGRVGHEQF
TRBV23-1	TRBD2	ARRRLKREGPIYEQF
TRBV27	NA	ATQRWGPPYEQY
TRBV7-3	NA	ASSKTDGGGNIQY
TRBV6-2/TRBV6-3	NA	ASTRGRNNEQF
TRBV18	NA	ASSPRAYEQY
TRBV6-5	NA	ASTGLGAYNEQF
TRBV12-3/TRBV12-4	TRBD2	ASSPQVGAGVRNGELF
TRBV7-2	TRBD2	ASSLGEGETDTQY
TRBV7-3	TRBD2	ARVSRDYAGWQY
TRBV20-1	NA	SASWLSQENQY
TRBV4-3	NA	ASSRMRGEKLF
TRBV12-3/TRBV12-4	NA	ASSFLGAGANVLT
TRBV5-1	TRBD2	ASSMVPGLAESSYNEQF
TRBV12-3/TRBV12-4	NA	ASSYSQGGYEKLF
TRBV5-5	NA	ASSFAIMETQY
TRBV27	NA	ASNPDSSYNEQF
TRBV10-3	NA	AISDKASSYEQY
TRBV18	NA	ASSPRQDNNSPLH
TRBV7-8	NA	ASSFTGSGTEAF
TRBV30	NA	AWSETVNTEAF
TRBV7-2	TRBD1	ASSPYRGVDTQY
TRBV7-6	NA	ASSPSPTGTGELF